This paragraph reports one T cell receptor (beta chain). What it binds is unknown. Amplified TCR beta CDR3 regions derived from RNA transcripts. An initial round of RT-PCR targeting the TCR CDR3 relied on the HTBI primer set. TCRdb independently ran MiXCR on the multiplex PCR reads; one entry per CDR3 protein. The sample holds 400,000 to 550,000 distinct CDR3 sequences, 13% to 15% seen once. This sample was included in a study of T cells in Graves' hyperthyroidism and ophthalmopathy. Overall study results and limits: Most expanded thyroid clonotypes above 0.001 also appeared in blood.

The CDR3 has 13 amino acids. Germline V gene data show CDR1 as SGDLS and CDR2 as YYNGEE. Trimming cost V 3 bases and J 7 bases, with 12 bases left between them. The rearrangement joins TRBV9 to TRBJ2-3, with D unclear. The sequence came from a woman under 30 with Graves' hyperthyroidism. The specimen was blood. The CDR3 loop reads CASSGPPSNTQYF. CDR3 nucleotide sequence: TGTGCCAGCAGCGGACCACCTAGTAATACGCAGTATTTT.